What follows describes a single T cell receptor (beta chain). This entry comes from a study of T cell changes during pregnancy in multiple sclerosis. Produced via immunoSEQ multiplex PCR; TCRdb's table is partial and in-frame only. The sample records over 65,000 clones, roughly nine tenths being singletons. After removal of 3 bases from V and 2 bases from J, the junction contained 6 bases not matched to a gene. Germline CDR1 SEHNR, CDR2 FQNEAQ (reference sequence). The CDR3 is 16 residues long. The sequence was obtained from a female donor with multiple sclerosis, enrolled in a pregnancy study. The chain is built from TRBV7-9 and TRBJ2-2; 7 bases are a match to TRBD2. The specimen was peripheral blood, collected in the first trimester of pregnancy. In DNA form, the CDR3 reads TGTGCCAGCAGCTTTTCGCGGGGGTTAAACACCGGGGAGCTGTTTTTT. This gives the protein CASSFSRGLNTGELFF.